The clone carrying this TCR beta chain showed up just once. These data originate in a study of blood T cell repertoires in COVID-19. Original analysis: Quantification of nucleated cells was approximated via reference gene primer amplification. The table came from immunoSEQ multiplex PCR; TCRdb's copy has only in-frame clones and leaves some out. V and J calls plus clone size are reproduced from that table; the DNA served to infer D and trimming. This sample has about 150,000 clones, with about nine tenths found just once. The sequenced material came from peripheral blood. This sequence originates from a woman in her 70s with acute or convalescent COVID-19.

CDR3 DNA sequence: TGTGCCAGCGCGGGGGAAGAGACCCAGTACTTC. This encodes CASAGEETQYF. The rearrangement uses TRBV7-6 and TRBJ2-5; 7 nucleotides match TRBD2. V dropped 8 bases and J dropped 3; count of bases not matched to a gene: 0. The CDR3 loop spans 11 amino acids. The germline CDR1 and CDR2 sequences are SGHVS and FNYEAQ.